Presented here are 10 T cell receptor beta chains from one specimen sequenced in a study of early T cells in non-severe SARS-CoV-2 infection. TCRdb ran MiXCR on the 5' RACE reads and lists one entry per CDR3 protein. The sample comprises 45,000 to 65,000 distinct CDR3 sequences, less than 9.5% of which are singletons, and 4% to 5% rests with the top ten. Sample: whole blood. The receptors come from an adult who was a healthcare worker with PCR-confirmed SARS-CoV-2 infection or an uninfected control (not recorded which).

This clonotype was picked up many times. The chain uses TRBV10-2 and TRBJ1-2, with 8 nucleotides matching TRBD1. The junction had 4 bases not matched to a gene; V was cut back by 0 bases and J by 7 bases. The CDR3 loop spans 14 amino acids. Germline loops: CDR1 WSHSY, CDR2 SAAADI. CDR3 in DNA: TGCGCCAGCAGTGAGTCGAGACAGGGGCTTGGCTACACCTTC. Translated, it gives CASSESRQGLGYTF.

This clonotype appeared a few times. The chain employs TRBV20-1 and TRBJ2-1; 8 nucleotides align to TRBD1. The CDR3 is made up of 16 amino acids. The junction had 18 bases not matched to a gene; V was cut back by 5 bases and J by 9 bases. Germline V lookup: CDR1 DFQATT, CDR2 SNEGSKA (reference sequence). The CDR3 DNA sequence: TGCAGTGCTCAGAGGACAGGGTCGAGGATTCAGGGTGAGCAGTTCTTC. Translating it yields CSAQRTGSRIQGEQFF.

This clonotype showed up many times. V usage is TRBV5-1 and J usage is TRBJ2-5; D might be TRBD1 (6 bases). V lost 2 bases to trimming and J lost 2 bases, with 7 bases between them. This CDR3 comprises 13 residues. CDR1 SGHRS and CDR2 YFSETQ come from the germline V gene. The DNA of the CDR3 is TGCGCCAGCAGCTTACAGGGTCAAGAGACCCAGTACTTC. Translated: CASSLQGQETQYF.

This clonotype was seen many times. The V gene is TRBV12-3 or TRBV12-4, the J gene TRBJ2-2, with 7 bases matching TRBD2. This CDR3 is built from 14 residues. V shed 1 base, J shed 6 bases, and the junction held 2 bases outside the gene matches. CDR3 bases: TGTGCCAGCAGTTTAGATGCGGGGGCCGGGGAGCTGTTTTTT. It yields the protein CASSLDAGAGELFF.

This clonotype has at least ten counts. The rearrangement joins TRBV3-1 to TRBJ1-1; no reliable D call. Looked up from germline, CDR1 is LGHDT and CDR2 is YNNKEL (reference sequence). This CDR3 region has 13 residues. Trimming stripped 7 bases from V and 8 bases from J, with 17 bases between. CDR3 region: CASILRGSGEAFF. The CDR3 DNA sequence: TGTGCCAGCATCTTACGAGGTTCGGGCGAAGCTTTCTTT.

This clonotype was observed many times. J is TRBJ2-3 and V is TRBV15; 11 bases fit TRBD2. With V trimmed by 5 bases and J by 2 bases, 6 bases remained unmatched. CDR1 and CDR2 (germline): LNHNV, YYDKDF (reference sequence). The CDR3 length is 16 residues. The DNA of the CDR3 is TGTGCCACCAGCGCGGGGACTAGCGGTTCCACAGATACGCAGTATTTT. Its protein product is CATSAGTSGSTDTQYF.

This clonotype was picked up many times. The chain couples TRBV20-1 to TRBJ2-7, with TRBD1 identical over 10 bases. With 4 bases clipped from V and 2 bases from J, the junction kept 5 bases outside the gene matches. The V gene's germline CDR1 is DFQATT and CDR2 SNEGSKA (reference sequence). The CDR3 loop spans 14 amino acids. CDR3 DNA: TGCAGTGCTAAGCTGACAGGGGGCACCTACGAGCAGTACTTC. Residues: CSAKLTGGTYEQYF.

This clonotype has ten or more counts. The chain employs TRBV7-3 and TRBJ2-3; D is undetermined. The ends were cut back, 5 bases at V and 5 bases at J, with 8 bases in the middle. The CDR3 length is 12 residues. Germline CDR1 is SGHTA and CDR2 is FQGTGA. CDR3 coding DNA: TGTGCCAGCAGCCCACGACAAGATACGCAGTATTTT. It specifies CASSPRQDTQYF.

This clonotype is medium-sized by share. The chain uses TRBV7-2 and TRBJ2-3, with D maybe TRBD2 (6 bases). This CDR3 comprises 15 residues. Germline V gene data show CDR1 as SGHTA and CDR2 as FQGNSA. V lost 0 bases, J lost 8 bases, and 15 bases lay in between. CDR3 region: CASSLAALAMGTQYF. CDR3 DNA sequence: TGTGCCAGCAGCTTAGCGGCCCTAGCGATGGGTACGCAGTATTTT.

This clonotype was found a few times. This rearrangement joins TRBV11-2 to TRBJ2-3, with 8 bases matching TRBD2. The V gene end was trimmed by 1 base and the J gene end by 1 base; junction bases not matched to a gene: 7. The CDR3 runs to 17 residues. Germline loops: CDR1 SGHAT, CDR2 FQNNGV. CDR3 in amino acids: CASSLGIAGYRTDTQYF. The CDR3 DNA reads as TGTGCCAGCAGCTTAGGTATAGCGGGGTACCGCACAGATACGCAGTATTTT.